The clone carrying this T cell receptor (beta chain) is labeled medium-sized. Antigen: not known. From about 0.45 ug total RNA, TCR beta cDNA was generated with a primer in the constant region. Investigators got TCR beta libraries out of three nested multiplex PCR rounds, done with slightly modified ARM-PCR. Rounds one and two of PCR, each of about 10 cycles, were primed with TRBV1-TRBV30 forward primers and a C-beta reverse primer. TCRdb recomputed calls from the multiplex PCR reads with MiXCR, one row per CDR3 protein. The sample consists of tens of thousands of distinct CDR3 sequences, over 70% of them appearing once. The germline V and J ends were trimmed by 6 bases and 5 bases, with 11 bases remaining between them. The germline V gene has CDR1 MNHEY and CDR2 SVGAGI. The CDR3 covers 13 residues. This entry belongs to a study of tumor-infiltrating lymphocytes in primary liver carcinoma. Background on the study: All patients, whether men or women, fell within 30 to 69 years of age. Samples gave roughly 3.5 to 8 million productive TCRbeta reads, similar across tissue types.

The source material, 20-30 mg of unsorted bulk tissue, was used to co-extract RNA and DNA. Every tumor sample had over 75% viable tumor cells. Regarding the study as a whole: Tumor-adjacent and tumor-blood pairs displayed less overlap than did pairs of tumor regions.

The TCR sequence derives from a man aged 35-49 years with primary liver carcinoma and hepatitis B virus infection. The sequencing sample was made of liver tumor tissue from sampling region 3. This sample's subset: tumor region T3, left-lateral pole. The chain combines TRBV6-5 with TRBJ2-1; D might be TRBD1 (6 bases). The CDR3 reads CASSPTGNNEQFF. CDR3 DNA sequence: TGTGCCAGCAGCCCAACAGGGAACAATGAGCAGTTCTTC.